The 14 T cell receptor beta chains below come from one sample, sequenced in a study of T cells after posttransplantation cyclophosphamide. Some clones are missing from TCRdb's copy, which holds only in-frame ones; the method was immunoSEQ multiplex PCR. The sample yields some 39,000 clones, without any singletons. The specimen was PBMCs. The receptors originated from a girl aged 10-17 years in good health, CMV-negative, and a related stem cell transplant donor.

This clone has a count of ten or more. Here the CDR3 reads CSAREGHQAFF. For the CDR3, the DNA is TGCAGTGCTAGAGAGGGGCACCAAGCTTTCTTT. J is TRBJ1-1 and V is TRBV20-1; perhaps TRBD1 as D (5 bases). V dropped 0 bases and J dropped 9 bases, with 8 bases sitting between them. The CDR3 runs 11 residues. Germline loops: CDR1 DFQATT, CDR2 SNEGSKA (reference sequence).

This clone was found many times. The rearrangement links TRBV18 to TRBJ1-3, with a weak D call TRBD1 (5 bases). This CDR3 is built from 19 residues. Germline CDR1 reads KGHSH; CDR2 reads LQKENI. Trimming left V 4 bases short and J 0 bases short, with 22 bases between. The CDR3 reads CASSHSFGGALDSGNTIYF. CDR3 coding DNA: TGTGCCAGCTCACACTCTTTCGGAGGGGCCCTAGACTCTGGAAACACCATATATTTT.

The chain couples TRBV29-1 to TRBJ2-4; D unclear. CDR1 SQVTM and CDR2 ANQGSEA come from the germline V gene. The CDR3 runs 10 residues. V was pared by 4 bases and J by 7 bases, with 5 bases between. DNA for the CDR3: TGCAGCGTTGGCGGCAACATTCAGTACTTC. The encoded protein is CSVGGNIQYF.

Ten or more counts support this clone. CDR3 in amino acids: CASSWDMRLNTEAFF. The CDR3 DNA reads TGTGCCAGCAGCTGGGACATGCGGTTGAACACTGAAGCTTTCTTT. J is TRBJ1-1 and V is TRBV5-6, with TRBD1 as a possible D gene (6 bases). V gave up 3 bases and J gave up 0 bases, with 12 bases separating them. This CDR3 is 15 amino acids long. In germline, CDR1 is SGHDT, CDR2 YYEEEE.

The V gene is TRBV27, the J gene TRBJ2-1; 11 nucleotides align to TRBD1. CDR1 and CDR2 from the germline V gene are MNHEY and SMNVEV (reference sequence). The V segment lost 3 bases and the J segment 4 bases; nucleotides outside the gene matches: 8. CDR3 length: 17 amino acids. The CDR3 reads CASSFPPGQGGYNEQFF. In DNA, the CDR3 is TGTGCCAGCAGTTTCCCACCGGGACAGGGGGGTTACAATGAGCAGTTCTTC.

This clone showed up many times. This chain connects TRBV10-2 to TRBJ1-2, with a possible D match to TRBD1 (5 bases). The CDR3 has 12 residues. Looked up from germline, CDR1 is WSHSY and CDR2 is SAAADI. V gave up 6 bases and J gave up 4 bases, with 9 bases separating them. The DNA of the CDR3 is TGCGCCAGCAGGGAAGGGGCCTATGGCTACACCTTC. The encoded protein is CASREGAYGYTF.

In this sample, this clone turned up many times. The V gene is TRBV7-9, the J gene TRBJ1-1; the match to TRBD1 covers 7 bases. The germline gives CDR1 SEHNR, CDR2 FQNEAQ (reference sequence). The CDR3 extends over 13 amino acids. Unmatched junction bases numbered 5, after V lost 6 bases and J lost 4 bases. CDR3 residues: CASSRQGITEAFF. CDR3 coding DNA: TGTGCCAGCAGTCGACAGGGCATCACTGAAGCTTTCTTT.

The chain joins TRBV21-1 to TRBJ2-7; the listed D gene, TRBD1, was not tested against the DNA. TRBV21-1 is an annotated pseudogene. The CDR3 totals 13 residues. CDR3 bases: TGTGCCAGCAGCACGGGACACCCCTACGAGCAGTACTTC. It translates to CASSTGHPYEQYF.

This clone has a handful of counts. CDR3 residues: CAWHMGQQETQYF. The CDR3 nucleotides are TGTGCCTGGCACATGGGACAGCAAGAGACCCAGTACTTC. The chain links TRBV30 to TRBJ2-5; 7 nucleotides agree with TRBD1. Unmatched junction bases numbered 5, after V lost 5 bases and J lost 2 bases. Germline CDR1 is GTSNPN and CDR2 is SVGIG (reference sequence). The CDR3 has 13 amino acids.

The CDR3 here is CAWSNGQSYGYTF. The CDR3 DNA is TGTGCCTGGAGCAACGGACAGAGCTATGGCTACACCTTC. The genes are TRBV30 and TRBJ1-2; perhaps TRBD1 as D (6 bases). CDR3 length: 13 residues. Trimming took 3 bases from V and 4 from J, leaving 12 bases between them. CDR1 is GTSNPN and CDR2 is SVGIG in the germline V gene (reference sequence). The full variable domain, with the rest looked up from reference TRBV30 and TRBJ1-2, is SQTIHQWPATLVQPVGSPLSLECTVEGTSNPNLYWYRQAAGRGLQLLFYSVGIGQISSEVPQNLSASRPQDRQFILSSKKLLLSDSGFYLCAWSNGQSYGYTFGSGTRLTVV.

This clone was detected ten times or more. The rearrangement uses TRBV4-1 and TRBJ2-3, with 9 bases matching TRBD1. With 4 bases clipped from V and 4 bases from J, the junction kept 12 bases outside the gene matches. The CDR3 runs 17 residues. Germline lookup yields CDR1 MGHRA and CDR2 YSYEKL. The CDR3, as DNA: TGCGCCAGCAGCCGCCCCAGCCGGGACAGGGACGCAGATACGCAGTATTTT. Protein sequence: CASSRPSRDRDADTQYF.

CDR3 nucleotide sequence: TGTGCCAGCTCAACCGGGACAGGGTCTGGCTACACCTTC. It encodes CASSTGTGSGYTF. The rearrangement uses TRBV27 and TRBJ1-2, with 9 bases lining up with TRBD1. Trimming at V came to 8 bases and at J to 7 bases, leaving 8 bases not matched to a gene. The germline V gene has CDR1 MNHEY and CDR2 SMNVEV (reference sequence). This CDR3 spans 13 amino acids.

This clone has ten or more counts. The chain is built from TRBV28 and TRBJ2-3; D might be TRBD1 (5 bases). Between the trimmed V and J ends, which lost 3 bases and 7 bases, there was a span of 8 bases. CDR3 length: 12 amino acids. The germline V gene encodes CDR1 MDHEN and CDR2 SYDVKM. DNA for the CDR3: TGTGCCAGCAGTTTTAGGGGAAATACGCAGTATTTT. Translation gives CASSFRGNTQYF.

The chain carries TRBV28 and TRBJ1-5; possible D gene TRBD1, 6 bases. This CDR3 is 17 amino acids long. The V and J ends lost 5 bases and 7 bases respectively, with 24 bases between them. Germline V CDR1 and CDR2: MDHEN, SYDVKM. The chain's CDR3 is CASSPFRQGPLNQPQHF. CDR3 DNA: TGTGCCAGCAGTCCCTTCAGGCAGGGGCCGCTTAACCAGCCCCAGCATTTT.